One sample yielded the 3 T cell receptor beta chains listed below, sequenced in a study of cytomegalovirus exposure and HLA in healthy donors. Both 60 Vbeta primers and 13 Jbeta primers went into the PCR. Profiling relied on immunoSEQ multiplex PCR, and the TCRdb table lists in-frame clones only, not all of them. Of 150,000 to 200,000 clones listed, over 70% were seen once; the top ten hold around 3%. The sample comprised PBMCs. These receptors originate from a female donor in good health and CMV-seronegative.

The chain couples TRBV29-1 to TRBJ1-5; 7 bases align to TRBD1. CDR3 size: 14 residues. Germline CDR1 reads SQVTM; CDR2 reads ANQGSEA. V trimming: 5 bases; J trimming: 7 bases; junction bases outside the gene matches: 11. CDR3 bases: TGCAGCGTTCGAACCACAGGGGCGGGACAGCCCCAGCATTTT. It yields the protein CSVRTTGAGQPQHF.

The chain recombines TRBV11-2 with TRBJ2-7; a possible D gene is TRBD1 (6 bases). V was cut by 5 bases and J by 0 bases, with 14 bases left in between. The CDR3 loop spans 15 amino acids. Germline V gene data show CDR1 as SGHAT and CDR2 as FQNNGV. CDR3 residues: CASSHGTRRSYEQYF. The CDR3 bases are TGTGCCAGCAGCCACGGGACACGCCGCTCCTACGAGCAGTACTTC.

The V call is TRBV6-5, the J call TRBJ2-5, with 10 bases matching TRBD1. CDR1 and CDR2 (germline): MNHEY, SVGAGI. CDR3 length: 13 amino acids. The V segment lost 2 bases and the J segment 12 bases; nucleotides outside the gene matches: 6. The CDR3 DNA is TGTGCCAGCAGTTACGATAGAGGGACAGGGGAGTACTTC. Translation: CASSYDRGTGEYF.